This TCR beta chain appears in the sequencing data of a study of blood T cells in healthy people across ages. The V gene's germline CDR1 is MNHEY and CDR2 SMNVEV (reference sequence). CDR3 size: 14 residues. V was clipped by 4 bases and J by 0 bases, with 10 bases between them. Using a J-beta primer mix together with a sample-barcoded 5' primer, a second PCR was run for roughly 7 to 12 cycles. Carrying 12 random nucleotides, a template-switch adaptor labeled each individual cDNA molecule. TCRdb analysed the 5' RACE reads with MiXCR anew, one entry per CDR3 protein. This repertoire shows 550,000 to 600,000 distinct CDR3 sequences, under 55% found once; its top ten account for 20% to 25%.

Sequenced sample: blood. The clonotype originates from a man of 80 years or more in good health. The rearrangement links TRBV27 to TRBJ2-7; no definite D call. The CDR3 is CASSSRLSSYEQYF. DNA of the CDR3: TGTGCCAGCAGTTCTCGCCTCAGCTCCTACGAGCAGTACTTC.